This paragraph reports one T cell receptor (beta chain). Its antigen is unknown. With 2 bases removed from V and 4 bases from J, the gap between germline ends came to 8 bases. The germline gives CDR1 GTSNPN, CDR2 SVGIG (reference sequence). The CDR3 covers 12 residues. The entry originates in a study of cytomegalovirus exposure and HLA in healthy donors. Study results and caveats: Evidence from a later analysis indicated that most CMV-associated TCR beta chains looked HLA-restricted. When presence/absence was analysed, sequencing depth was taken to be roughly uniform across donors.

A multiplex PCR was run with 60 Vbeta primers and 13 Jbeta primers. Clones were sequenced by immunoSEQ multiplex PCR, and TCRdb holds only the in-frame ones, with some missing. The repertoire holds 100,000 to 150,000 clones, 77% seen once, with 13% in the top ten. The rearrangement uses TRBV30 and TRBJ1-2; D unclear. Sample: PBMCs. This receptor was taken from a woman aged 40 to 49 in good health and CMV-seropositive. Written as DNA, the CDR3 is TGTGCCTGGAGTCTGGCGGCCTATGGCTACACCTTC. Translation: CAWSLAAYGYTF.